These 24 T cell receptor beta chains share one sample of origin, sequenced in a study of blood T cells in healthy people across ages. A J-beta primer mix and a sample-barcoded 5' primer were used in a second PCR of about 7 to 12 cycles. Using its own MiXCR run on the 5' RACE reads, TCRdb lists one record per CDR3 protein. Among 790,000 or so distinct CDR3 sequences listed, less than 60% were seen once. The specimen sequenced was blood. The receptor set was obtained from an elderly man in good health.

There are a few counts of this clonotype. V is TRBV6-5 and J is TRBJ2-1, with D tentatively TRBD1 or TRBD2 (5 bases each). Trimming removed 4 bases from V and 8 bases from J, with 18 bases in between. Germline CDR1 MNHEY, CDR2 SVGAGI. The CDR3 spans 15 residues. CDR3 coding DNA: TGTGCCAGCAGTTCACTGGGACCTGGGGGTGATGAGCAGTTCTTC. Translated: CASSSLGPGGDEQFF.

The DNA of the CDR3 is TGTGCCAGCAGTGGGGCCGGGACAGGGAACGACTACACCTTC. This gives the protein CASSGAGTGNDYTF. V usage is TRBV28 and J usage is TRBJ1-2; TRBD1 matches 9 bases. Germline CDR1 MDHEN, CDR2 SYDVKM. The junction had 11 bases not matched to a gene; V was cut back by 5 bases and J by 10 bases. CDR3 length equals 14 residues.

This clonotype was observed a handful of times. The rearrangement uses TRBV7-2 and TRBJ2-1; D possibly corresponds to TRBD2 (5 bases). CDR1 and CDR2 from the germline V gene are SGHTA and FQGNSA. This CDR3 is built from 18 residues. The V gene lost 0 bases and the J gene lost 1 base, with 16 bases spanning the gap. CDR3 region: CASSLATRGGFSYNEQFF. The DNA of the CDR3 is TGTGCCAGCAGCTTAGCGACGCGTGGCGGGTTTTCCTACAATGAGCAGTTCTTC.

This clonotype was seen only a few times. The chain links TRBV7-3 to TRBJ2-7, with D hard to call. This CDR3 spans 14 amino acids. Germline V CDR1 and CDR2: SGHTA, FQGTGA. Trimming removed 1 base from V and 7 bases from J, with 14 bases in between. CDR3 coding DNA: TGTGCCAGCAGCTTAAGGGTCGGCTTCAATGAGCAGTACTTC. As protein: CASSLRVGFNEQYF.

This clonotype was seen a few times. The rearrangement uses TRBV10-3 and TRBJ1-2; 7 bases align to TRBD1. The germline CDR1 and CDR2 sequences are ENHRY and SYGVKD. This CDR3 has 14 amino acids. The V and J ends lost 4 bases and 6 bases, in that order; junction bases with no gene match: 8. This CDR3 reads CAISVQTGFDGYTF. The DNA for the CDR3 is TGTGCCATCAGTGTTCAGACAGGGTTCGATGGCTACACCTTC.

This clonotype has more than one count but fewer than ten. The rearrangement joins TRBV12-3 or TRBV12-4 to TRBJ2-1; D is unresolved. The CDR3 contains 14 residues. Between the trimmed V and J ends, which lost 6 bases and 2 bases, there was a span of 11 bases. CDR3 sequence: CASSPDPTYNEQFF. CDR3 in DNA: TGTGCCAGCAGCCCGGACCCGACCTACAATGAGCAGTTCTTC.

The chain combines TRBV24-1 with TRBJ2-2; no reliable D call. V gave up 0 bases and J gave up 7 bases, with 2 bases separating them. The CDR3 has 12 amino acids. CDR1 is KGHDR and CDR2 is SFDVKD in the germline V gene. Written as DNA, the CDR3 is TGTGCCACCAGTGATTTGTTCGGGGAGCTGTTTTTT. Translated: CATSDLFGELFF.

This clonotype was seen only a few times. The chain recombines TRBV5-1 with TRBJ2-3; 9 nucleotides line up with TRBD2. Germline V gives CDR1 SGHRS, CDR2 YFSETQ. Trimming cost V 4 bases and J 0 bases; bases outside gene matches: 6. CDR3 length: 16 amino acids. The CDR3 DNA reads as TGCGCCAGCAGCCCGCGGGGGGGGTCCAGCACAGATACGCAGTATTTT. Residues: CASSPRGGSSTDTQYF.

The chain uses TRBV6-2 or TRBV6-3 and TRBJ1-1; TRBD1 matches at 9 bases. Germline V lookup: CDR1 MNHEY, CDR2 SVGEGT. This CDR3 has 15 residues. The V gene end was trimmed by 5 bases and the J gene end by 4 bases; junction bases not matched to a gene: 8. In nucleotides, the CDR3 is TGTGCCAGCAGTGGAAACAGGGGGCGCGGCACTGAAGCTTTCTTT. Protein: CASSGNRGRGTEAFF.

This chain links TRBV20-1 with TRBJ2-7; either TRBD1 or TRBD2 may fit D (6 bases each). The V end was cut by 5 bases, the J end by 5 bases, with 16 bases between. The CDR3 contains 13 residues. From germline, CDR1 is DFQATT and CDR2 SNEGSKA (reference sequence). The CDR3 loop is CSAAIRGLDEQYF. CDR3 in DNA: TGCAGTGCTGCCATCAGGGGACTTGACGAGCAGTACTTC.

V is TRBV7-2 and J is TRBJ2-7; D is ambiguous. The CDR3 covers 14 residues. V lost 6 bases, J lost 2 bases, and 14 bases lay in between. CDR1 SGHTA and CDR2 FQGNSA come from the germline V gene. The CDR3 protein is CASSHGSRTYEQYF. The CDR3 region has the DNA TGTGCCAGCAGTCATGGCTCCAGAACCTACGAGCAGTACTTC.

This clonotype was counted once. The V gene is TRBV7-2, the J gene TRBJ2-2; D might be TRBD2 (5 bases). This CDR3 comprises 14 residues. The germline CDR1 and CDR2 sequences are SGHTA and FQGNSA. The V and J ends lost 5 bases and 5 bases respectively, with 12 bases between them. CDR3: CASSTRPGTGELFF. In DNA, the CDR3 is TGTGCCAGCAGCACCCGGCCGGGAACCGGGGAGCTGTTTTTT.

This clonotype was seen repeatedly, ten times or more. The chain employs TRBV12-3 or TRBV12-4 and TRBJ2-7; 10 bases line up with TRBD1. CDR3 length: 14 residues. The junction had 5 bases not matched to a gene; V was cut back by 6 bases and J by 3 bases. The chain's CDR3 is CASRSGTGDYEQYF. As DNA, the CDR3 is TGTGCCAGCAGGTCCGGGACAGGGGACTACGAGCAGTACTTC.

Worth noting for this clonotype: A much more abundant neighbour one base away suggests this may be a read error. The chain carries TRBV28 and TRBJ2-3; no clear D gene. The CDR3 extends over 16 amino acids. Germline-derived CDR1 and CDR2 are MDHEN and SYDVKM. Trimming removed 5 bases at V and 0 bases at J, with 15 bases between. CDR3 coding DNA: TGTGCCAGCAGTCATGCAGTGGAAACTAGCACAGATACGCAGTATTTT. Amino acid sequence: CASSHAVETSTDTQYF.

This chain links TRBV19 with TRBJ2-1; 9 bases line up with TRBD2. The CDR3 runs 12 residues. Per germline, CDR1 LNHDA and CDR2 SQIVND (reference sequence). Germline trimming cut 8 bases from V and 6 bases from J; bases unmatched to any gene: 2. Here the CDR3 DNA reads TGTGCCAGTTTAGCGGGAGTCAATGAGCAGTTCTTC. Its translation: CASLAGVNEQFF.

The chain recombines TRBV28 with TRBJ2-1, with 12 nucleotides matching TRBD2. This CDR3 is 14 amino acids long. Germline V CDR1 and CDR2: MDHEN, SYDVKM. V was clipped by 4 bases and J by 8 bases; unmatched bases: 3. The CDR3 spells CASSSGLAGHEQFF. CDR3 coding DNA: TGTGCCAGCAGTTCAGGACTAGCGGGACATGAGCAGTTCTTC.

The chain has TRBV4-3 and TRBJ2-1; 10 bases are a match to TRBD2. Germline trimming cut 0 bases from V and 7 bases from J; bases unmatched to any gene: 6. This CDR3 is built from 16 residues. The V gene's germline CDR1 is LGHNA and CDR2 YSLEER. The CDR3 coding sequence is TGCGCCAGCAGCCAAGATGGGCTAGCGGGAGTAAATGAGCAGTTCTTC. Its translation is CASSQDGLAGVNEQFF.

The chain combines TRBV4-1 with TRBJ2-1; no clear D. The germline gives CDR1 MGHRA, CDR2 YSYEKL. Trimming took 1 base from V and 6 from J, leaving 10 bases between them. The CDR3 has 14 residues. The CDR3 loop reads CASSQALAPNEQFF. The CDR3 region has the DNA TGCGCCAGCAGCCAAGCTTTAGCCCCCAATGAGCAGTTCTTC.

The chain joins TRBV7-2 to TRBJ2-5; perhaps TRBD2 as D (5 bases). V lost 4 bases, J lost 2 bases, and 11 bases lay in between. CDR1 is SGHTA, CDR2 FQGNSA, per germline. CDR3 length equals 14 residues. The CDR3 reads CASSSRAEQETQYF. CDR3 nucleotides: TGTGCCAGCAGCTCGCGGGCGGAACAAGAGACCCAGTACTTC.

Only a few counts were recorded for this clonotype. This rearrangement joins TRBV20-1 to TRBJ2-7; TRBD2 is a possible D gene (6 bases). The germline gives CDR1 DFQATT, CDR2 SNEGSKA (reference sequence). Between the trimmed V and J ends, which lost 4 bases and 6 bases, there was a span of 19 bases. This CDR3 spans 14 amino acids. The CDR3: CSAIDAGLFTEQYF. CDR3 nucleotides: TGCAGTGCTATTGACGCGGGACTTTTCACCGAGCAGTACTTC.

The chain joins TRBV28 to TRBJ1-5; TRBD1 might be the D (6 bases). The CDR3 loop spans 15 amino acids. CDR1 MDHEN and CDR2 SYDVKM come from the germline V gene. V was shortened by 5 bases and J by 5 bases, with 16 bases between the two germline ends. CDR3 coding DNA: TGTGCCAGCAGTCCCTCAAGGGGGATGCATCAGCCCCAGCATTTT. It encodes CASSPSRGMHQPQHF.

Remarks on this clonotype: A read error may produce the germline difference seen at one junction end. The J gene is TRBJ2-4, the V gene TRBV12-3 or TRBV12-4; D is possibly TRBD1 (6 bases). Gene TRBJ2-5 matches the end of the DNA better, so the J call may be wrong. The CDR3 consists of 17 residues. This CDR3 is CVSSRNTGYRGKETQYF. The CDR3 DNA follows: TGTGTCAGCAGTCGAAACACAGGGTATAGGGGAAAAGAGACCCAGTACTTC.

The CDR3 nucleotides read TGTGCCAGCAGTTACGCAGTCTCGAACACTGAAGCTTTCTTT. It specifies CASSYAVSNTEAFF. V and J are TRBV6-5 and TRBJ1-1; D unresolved. V was clipped by 2 bases and J by 1 base, with 8 bases between them. The CDR3 spans 14 residues. Germline CDR1 is MNHEY and CDR2 is SVGAGI.

This clonotype was picked up one time. The genes are TRBV2 and TRBJ2-3, with a tentative D call TRBD2 (5 bases). Per the germline V gene, CDR1 is SNHLY and CDR2 is FYNNEI. This CDR3 is built from 13 residues. Trimming took off 7 bases at V and 5 bases at J, with 13 bases between the two ends. In DNA, the CDR3 is TGTGCCAGCAAGGGAAAAGGAGGAGATACGCAGTATTTT. It codes for CASKGKGGDTQYF.